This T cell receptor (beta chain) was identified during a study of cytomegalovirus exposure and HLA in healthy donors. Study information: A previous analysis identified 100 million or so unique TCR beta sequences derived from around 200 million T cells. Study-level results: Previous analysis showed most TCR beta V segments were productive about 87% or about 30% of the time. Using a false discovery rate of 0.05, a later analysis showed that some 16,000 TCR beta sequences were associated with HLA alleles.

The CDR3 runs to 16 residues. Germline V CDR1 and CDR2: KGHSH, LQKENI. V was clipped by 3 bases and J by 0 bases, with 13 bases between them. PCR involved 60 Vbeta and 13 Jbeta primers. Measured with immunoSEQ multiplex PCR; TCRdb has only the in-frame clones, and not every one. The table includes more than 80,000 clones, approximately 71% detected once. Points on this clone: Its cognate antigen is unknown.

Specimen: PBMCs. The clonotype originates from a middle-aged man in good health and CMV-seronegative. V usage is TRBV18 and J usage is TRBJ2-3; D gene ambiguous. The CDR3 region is CASSPDLGLSTDTQYF. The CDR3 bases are TGTGCCAGCTCACCTGATCTGGGCCTTAGCACAGATACGCAGTATTTT.